The 7 T cell receptor beta chains reported below all come from one sample, sequenced in a study of beta chain features in type 1 diabetes. These TCRs are of unknown antigen specificity. Study-wide results and caveats: All four CD4+ subsets of Type 1 diabetes patients contained TCRB CDR3s that were moderately but significantly shorter.

Expressed TCRB transcripts were sequenced, since all the RNA that had been isolated was reverse transcribed. Assay: immunoSEQ multiplex PCR; the TCRdb copy retains only in-frame clones and omits some. The sample records 20,000 to 25,000 clones, around 68% being singletons. Sample: stem cell memory CD4+ T cells from blood. The receptors come from a woman between 35 and 50 years old with type 1 diabetes.

This clone showed up just a few times. The chain joins TRBV28 to TRBJ1-2; D is uncertain. CDR3 length: 17 residues. Between the trimmed V and J ends, which lost 4 bases and 3 bases, there was a span of 21 bases. Germline V gene data show CDR1 as MDHEN and CDR2 as SYDVKM. The CDR3 here is CASSSQTQMTRHYGYTF. In DNA form, the CDR3 reads TGTGCCAGCAGTTCCCAGACCCAAATGACTCGTCACTATGGCTACACCTTC.

V usage is TRBV19 and J usage is TRBJ2-1; 9 positions agree with TRBD2. This CDR3 has 17 residues. Germline V lookup: CDR1 LNHDA, CDR2 SQIVND (reference sequence). V lost 5 bases and J lost 8; bases outside the gene matches: 16. The CDR3 nucleotides are TGTGCCAGTAGTCCCCGGGGAGGCGGGAGGGCCTTGTATGAGCAGTTCTTC. Translated, it gives CASSPRGGGRALYEQFF.

The V gene is TRBV5-1, the J gene TRBJ1-1, with D unresolved. The CDR3 is made up of 13 amino acids. Germline V gene lookup returns CDR1 SGHRS and CDR2 YFSETQ. V was clipped by 2 bases and J by 1 base, with 6 bases between them. As DNA, the CDR3 is TGCGCCAGCAGCTTCCAGGAGAACACTGAAGCTTTCTTT. Its protein product is CASSFQENTEAFF.

The chain couples TRBV4-3 to TRBJ1-1; 9 nucleotides agree with TRBD1. The CDR3 extends over 14 amino acids. The germline V gene has CDR1 LGHNA and CDR2 YSLEER. Trimming removed 4 bases from V and 7 bases from J; junction bases left unmatched: 7. The CDR3 region is CASSRPGTGIEAFF. CDR3 nucleotide sequence: TGCGCCAGCAGCCGGCCCGGGACAGGGATTGAAGCTTTCTTT.

V and J are TRBV6-5 and TRBJ1-5; the D gene is possibly TRBD1 (6 bases). The CDR3 has 13 amino acids. The ends were cut back, 8 bases at V and 10 bases at J, with 18 bases in the middle. In germline, CDR1 is MNHEY, CDR2 SVGAGI. CDR3 sequence reads: CASGHPRDKPQHF. CDR3 nucleotides: TGTGCCAGCGGGCATCCTAGGGACAAACCCCAGCATTTT.

V gene TRBV7-3 combines with J gene TRBJ1-5, with TRBD1 matching over 7 bases. CDR1 is SGHTA, CDR2 FQGTGA, per germline. There are 16 residues in the CDR3. The junction had 11 bases not matched to a gene; V was cut back by 6 bases and J by 3 bases. CDR3 DNA: TGTGCCAGCAGGACGCCCGGGACAGAGGACAATCAGCCCCAGCATTTT. This encodes CASRTPGTEDNQPQHF.

The chain employs TRBV7-2 and TRBJ2-2; D remains ambiguous. V lost 1 base and J 6 bases, leaving 12 bases between the germline ends. Germline values: CDR1 SGHTA, CDR2 FQGNSA. CDR3 length: 15 residues. This chain's CDR3 is CASSLDGYWSGELFF. In nucleotides, the CDR3 is TGTGCCAGCAGCTTAGACGGGTACTGGTCCGGGGAGCTGTTTTTT. The variable domain in full, completed from reference TRBV7-2 and TRBJ2-2, reads GAGVSQSPSNKVTEKGKDVELRCDPISGHTALYWYRQSLGQGLEFLIYFQGNSAPDKSGLPSDRFSAERTGGSVSTLTIQRTQQEDSAVYLCASSLDGYWSGELFFGEGSRLTVL.